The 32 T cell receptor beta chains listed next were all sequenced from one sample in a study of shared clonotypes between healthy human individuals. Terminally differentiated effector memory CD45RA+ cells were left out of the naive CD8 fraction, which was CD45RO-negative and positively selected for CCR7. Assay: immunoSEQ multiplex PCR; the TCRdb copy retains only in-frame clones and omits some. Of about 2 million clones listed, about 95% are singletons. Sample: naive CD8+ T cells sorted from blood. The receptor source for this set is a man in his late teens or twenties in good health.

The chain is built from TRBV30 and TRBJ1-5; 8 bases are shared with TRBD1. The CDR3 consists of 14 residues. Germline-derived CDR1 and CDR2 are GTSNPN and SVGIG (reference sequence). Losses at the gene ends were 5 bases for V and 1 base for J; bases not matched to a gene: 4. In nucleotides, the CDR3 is TGTGCCTGGGACCAGGGGGCGAGCAATCAGCCCCAGCATTTT. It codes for CAWDQGASNQPQHF.

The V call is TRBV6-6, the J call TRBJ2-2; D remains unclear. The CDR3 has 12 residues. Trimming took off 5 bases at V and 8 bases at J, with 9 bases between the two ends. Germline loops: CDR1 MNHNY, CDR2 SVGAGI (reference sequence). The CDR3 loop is CASSPWVGELFF. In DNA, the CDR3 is TGTGCCAGCAGTCCTTGGGTGGGGGAGCTGTTTTTT.

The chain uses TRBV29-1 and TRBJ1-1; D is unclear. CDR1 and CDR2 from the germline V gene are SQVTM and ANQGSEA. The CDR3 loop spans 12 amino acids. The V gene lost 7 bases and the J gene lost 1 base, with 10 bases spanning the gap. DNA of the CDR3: TGCAGCGCCGACACACAGAACACTGAAGCTTTCTTT. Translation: CSADTQNTEAFF. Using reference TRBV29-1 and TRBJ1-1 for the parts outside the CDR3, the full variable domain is SAVISQKPSRDICQRGTSLTIQCQVDSQVTMMFWYRQQPGQSLTLIATANQGSEATYESGFVIDKFPISRPNLTFSTLTVSNMSPEDSSIYLCSADTQNTEAFFGQGTRLTVV.

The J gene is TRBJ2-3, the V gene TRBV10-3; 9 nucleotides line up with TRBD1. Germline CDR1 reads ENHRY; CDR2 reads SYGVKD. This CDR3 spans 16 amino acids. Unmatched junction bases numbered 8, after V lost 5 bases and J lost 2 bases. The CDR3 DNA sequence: TGTGCCATCAGTCCGGGGACAGGGCCGGACACAGATACGCAGTATTTT. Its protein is CAISPGTGPDTDTQYF.

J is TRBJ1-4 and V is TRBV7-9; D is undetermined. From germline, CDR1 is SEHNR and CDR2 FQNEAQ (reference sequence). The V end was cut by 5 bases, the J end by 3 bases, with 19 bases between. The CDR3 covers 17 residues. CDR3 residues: CASSESGSFAANEKLFF. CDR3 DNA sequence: TGTGCCAGCAGCGAATCGGGTTCGTTCGCAGCTAATGAAAAACTGTTTTTT.

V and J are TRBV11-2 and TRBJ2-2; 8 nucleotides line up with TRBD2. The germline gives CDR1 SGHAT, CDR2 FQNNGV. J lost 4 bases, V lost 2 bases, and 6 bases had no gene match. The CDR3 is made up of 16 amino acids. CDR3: CASSLSLAGLTGELFF. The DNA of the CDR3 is TGTGCCAGCAGCTTAAGCCTAGCGGGTCTCACCGGGGAGCTGTTTTTT. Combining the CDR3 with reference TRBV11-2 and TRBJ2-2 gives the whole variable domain EAGVAQSPRYKIIEKRQSVAFWCNPISGHATLYWYQQILGQGPKLLIQFQNNGVVDDSQLPKDRFSAERLKGVDSTLKIQPAKLEDSAVYLCASSLSLAGLTGELFFGEGSRLTVL.

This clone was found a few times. The CDR3 bases are TGTGCCAGCTGTGAGGCACTGATTCAGCCCCAGCATTTT. Protein sequence: CASCEALIQPQHF. The V call is TRBV6-6, the J call TRBJ1-5; D ambiguous. Germline V gene data show CDR1 as MNHNY and CDR2 as SVGAGI (reference sequence). V was trimmed by 8 bases and J by 6 bases, leaving 14 bases between them. CDR3 length equals 13 residues.

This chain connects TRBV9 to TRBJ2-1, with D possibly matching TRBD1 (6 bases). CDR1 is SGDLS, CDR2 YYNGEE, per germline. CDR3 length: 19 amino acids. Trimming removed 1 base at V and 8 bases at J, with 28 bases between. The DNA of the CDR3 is TGTGCCAGCAGCGTACCCCTTGGCCATCGCGAGGGGGTTTCTTATGAGCAGTTCTTC. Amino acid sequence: CASSVPLGHREGVSYEQFF.

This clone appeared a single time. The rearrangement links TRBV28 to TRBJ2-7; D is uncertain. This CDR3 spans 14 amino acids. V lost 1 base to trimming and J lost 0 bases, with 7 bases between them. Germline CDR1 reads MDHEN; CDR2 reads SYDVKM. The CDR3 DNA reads TGTGCCAGCAGTTTATCAATGTCCTCCTACGAGCAGTACTTC. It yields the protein CASSLSMSSYEQYF.

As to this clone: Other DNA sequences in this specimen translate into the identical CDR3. The DNA for the CDR3 is TGTGCCAGCAGCTTGGGCGAGAACACTGAAGCTTTCTTT. Amino acids: CASSLGENTEAFF. V and J are TRBV5-6 and TRBJ1-1; D uncertain. The ends were cut back, 0 bases at V and 1 base at J, with 4 bases in the middle. The germline V gene has CDR1 SGHDT and CDR2 YYEEEE. The CDR3 has 13 residues.

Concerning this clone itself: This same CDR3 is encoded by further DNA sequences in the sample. CDR3 amino acids: CASSYSGQAYGYTF. In nucleotides, the CDR3 is TGTGCCAGCAGTTACTCGGGGCAGGCCTATGGCTACACCTTC. This chain connects TRBV6-5 to TRBJ1-2; D is possibly TRBD1 (5 bases). Germline loops: CDR1 MNHEY, CDR2 SVGAGI. The CDR3 is 14 amino acids. V was shortened by 0 bases and J by 4 bases, with 9 bases between the two germline ends.

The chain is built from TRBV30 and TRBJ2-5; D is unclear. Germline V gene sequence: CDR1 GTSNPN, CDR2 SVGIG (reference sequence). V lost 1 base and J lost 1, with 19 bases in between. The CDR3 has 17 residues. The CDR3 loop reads CAWSEGRAVSFQETQYF. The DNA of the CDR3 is TGTGCCTGGAGTGAGGGCCGAGCAGTCTCCTTCCAAGAGACCCAGTACTTC.

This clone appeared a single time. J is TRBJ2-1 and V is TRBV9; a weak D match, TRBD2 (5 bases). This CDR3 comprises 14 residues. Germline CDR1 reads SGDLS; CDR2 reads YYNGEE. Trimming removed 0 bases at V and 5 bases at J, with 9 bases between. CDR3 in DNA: TGTGCCAGCAGCGTAGGTAACGGGAACAATGAGCAGTTCTTC. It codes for CASSVGNGNNEQFF. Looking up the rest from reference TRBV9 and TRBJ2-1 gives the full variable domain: DSGVTQTPKHLITATGQRVTLRCSPRSGDLSVYWYQQSLDQGLQFLIQYYNGEERAKGNILERFSAQQFPDLHSELNLSSLELGDSALYFCASSVGNGNNEQFFGPGTRLTVL.

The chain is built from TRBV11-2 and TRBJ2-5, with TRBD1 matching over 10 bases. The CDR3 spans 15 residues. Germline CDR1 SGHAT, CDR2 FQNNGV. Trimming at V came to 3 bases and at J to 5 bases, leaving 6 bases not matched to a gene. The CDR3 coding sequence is TGTGCCAGCAGCTTGGTGGACAGGGGGGAGGAGACCCAGTACTTC. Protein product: CASSLVDRGEETQYF.

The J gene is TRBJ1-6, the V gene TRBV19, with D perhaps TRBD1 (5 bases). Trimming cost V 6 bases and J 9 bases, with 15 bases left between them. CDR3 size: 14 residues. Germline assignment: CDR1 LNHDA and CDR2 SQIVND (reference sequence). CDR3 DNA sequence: TGTGCCAGTAGCCAGACCGGGACCCCTTCACCCCTCCACTTT. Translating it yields CASSQTGTPSPLHF.

The CDR3 DNA follows: TGTGCCAGAGAGGAGGGAGGACCCTACAATGAGCAGTTCTTC. Translating gives CAREEGGPYNEQFF. The chain combines TRBV2 with TRBJ2-1; perhaps TRBD2 as D (6 bases). The CDR3 is made up of 14 amino acids. Germline V gives CDR1 SNHLY, CDR2 FYNNEI. V was clipped by 9 bases and J by 2 bases, with 14 bases between them. Variable domain in full (rest from reference TRBV2 and TRBJ2-1): EPEVTQTPSHQVTQMGQEVILRCVPISNHLYFYWYRQILGQKVEFLVSFYNNEISEKSEIFDDQFSVERPDGSNFTLKIRSTKLEDSAMYFCAREEGGPYNEQFFGPGTRLTVL.

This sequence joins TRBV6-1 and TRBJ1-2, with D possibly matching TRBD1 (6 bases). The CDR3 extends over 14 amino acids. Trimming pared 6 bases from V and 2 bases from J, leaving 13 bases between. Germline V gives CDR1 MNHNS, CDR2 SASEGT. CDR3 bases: TGTGCCAGCAGGAGGGGGACCGAAAACTATGGCTACACCTTC. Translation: CASRRGTENYGYTF.

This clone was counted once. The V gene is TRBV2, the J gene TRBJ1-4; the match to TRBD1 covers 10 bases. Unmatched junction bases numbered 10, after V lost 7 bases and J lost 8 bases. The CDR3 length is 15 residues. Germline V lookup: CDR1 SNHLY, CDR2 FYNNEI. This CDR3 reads CASKSLTGGDEKLFF. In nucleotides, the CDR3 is TGTGCCAGCAAAAGCTTGACAGGGGGCGACGAAAAACTGTTTTTT.

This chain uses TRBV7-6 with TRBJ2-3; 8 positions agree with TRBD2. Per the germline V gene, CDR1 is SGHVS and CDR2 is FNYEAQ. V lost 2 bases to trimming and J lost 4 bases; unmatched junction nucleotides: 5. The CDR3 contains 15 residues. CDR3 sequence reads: CASSLSLGGADTQYF. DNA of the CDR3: TGTGCCAGCAGCTTAAGTCTCGGGGGGGCAGATACGCAGTATTTT.

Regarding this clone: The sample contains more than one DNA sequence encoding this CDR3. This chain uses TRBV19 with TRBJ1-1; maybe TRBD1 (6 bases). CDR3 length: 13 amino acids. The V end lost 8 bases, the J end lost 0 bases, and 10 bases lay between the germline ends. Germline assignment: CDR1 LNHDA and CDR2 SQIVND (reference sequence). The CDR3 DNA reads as TGTGCCAGTGGGGGGCCCATGAACACTGAAGCTTTCTTT. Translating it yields CASGGPMNTEAFF.

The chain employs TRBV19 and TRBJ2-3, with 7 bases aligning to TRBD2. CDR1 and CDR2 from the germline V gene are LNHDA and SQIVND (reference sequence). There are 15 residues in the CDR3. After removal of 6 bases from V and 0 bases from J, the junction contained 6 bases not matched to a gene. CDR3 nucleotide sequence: TGTGCCAGTAGCAGTCTAGCGGCTAGCACAGATACGCAGTATTTT. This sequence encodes CASSSLAASTDTQYF.

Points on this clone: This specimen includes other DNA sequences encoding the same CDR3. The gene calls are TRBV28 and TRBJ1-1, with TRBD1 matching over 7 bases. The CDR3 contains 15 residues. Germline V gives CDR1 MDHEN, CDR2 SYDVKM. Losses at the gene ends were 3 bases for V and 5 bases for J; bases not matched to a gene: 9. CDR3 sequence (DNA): TGTGCCAGCAGTTTCCAGCCAGGGGGAGGAACTGAAGCTTTCTTT. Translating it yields CASSFQPGGGTEAFF.

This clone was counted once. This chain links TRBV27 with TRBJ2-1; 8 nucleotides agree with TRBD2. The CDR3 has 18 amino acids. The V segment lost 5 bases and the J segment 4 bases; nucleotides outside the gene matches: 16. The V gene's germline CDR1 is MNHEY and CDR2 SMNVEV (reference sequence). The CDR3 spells CASSPLLPAGEVYNEQFF. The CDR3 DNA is TGTGCCAGCAGTCCTCTTCTACCAGCGGGGGAGGTTTACAATGAGCAGTTCTTC.

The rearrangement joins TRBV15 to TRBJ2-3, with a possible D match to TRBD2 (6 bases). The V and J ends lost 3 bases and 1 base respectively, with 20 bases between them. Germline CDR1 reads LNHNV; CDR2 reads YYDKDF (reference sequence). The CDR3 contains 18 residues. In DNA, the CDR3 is TGTGCCACCAGCAGTCGTGCCGTGCGGGATGACGGCACAGATACGCAGTATTTT. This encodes CATSSRAVRDDGTDTQYF.

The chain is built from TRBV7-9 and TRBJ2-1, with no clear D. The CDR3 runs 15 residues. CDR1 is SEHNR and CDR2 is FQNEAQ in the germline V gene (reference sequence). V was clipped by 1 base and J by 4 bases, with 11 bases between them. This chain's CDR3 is CASSLVLEKYNEQFF. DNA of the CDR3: TGTGCCAGCAGCTTAGTCTTGGAAAAATACAATGAGCAGTTCTTC.

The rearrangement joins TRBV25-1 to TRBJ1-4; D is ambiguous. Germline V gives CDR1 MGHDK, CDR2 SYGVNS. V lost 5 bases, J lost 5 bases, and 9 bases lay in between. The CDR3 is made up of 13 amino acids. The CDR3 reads CASSLGENEKLFF. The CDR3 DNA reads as TGTGCCAGCAGTTTGGGAGAAAATGAAAAACTGTTTTTT. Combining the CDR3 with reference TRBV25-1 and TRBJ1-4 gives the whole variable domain EADIYQTPRYLVIGTGKKITLECSQTMGHDKMYWYQQDPGMELHLIHYSYGVNSTEKGDLSSESTVSRIRTEHFPLTLESARPSHTSQYLCASSLGENEKLFFGSGTQLSVL.

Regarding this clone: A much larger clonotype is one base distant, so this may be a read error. The CDR3 loop is CTSSLFPQAGGGEDEQFF. The CDR3 bases are TGTACCAGCAGCTTGTTTCCCCAGGCGGGAGGCGGAGAGGATGAGCAGTTCTTC. This sequence joins TRBV5-4 and TRBJ2-1; 8 bases are a match to TRBD2. Germline CDR1 and CDR2: SGHNT and YYREEE (reference sequence). CDR3 length: 18 residues. The variable domain in full, completed from reference TRBV5-4 and TRBJ2-1, reads ETGVTQSPTHLIKTRGQQVTLRCSSQSGHNTVSWYQQALGQGPQFIFQYYREEENGRGNFPPRFSGLQFPNYSSELNVNALELDDSALYLCTSSLFPQAGGGEDEQFFGPGTRLTVL.

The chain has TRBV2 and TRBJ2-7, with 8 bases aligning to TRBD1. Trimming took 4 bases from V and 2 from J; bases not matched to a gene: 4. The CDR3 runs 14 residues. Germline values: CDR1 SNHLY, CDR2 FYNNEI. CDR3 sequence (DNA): TGTGCCAGCAGTGGAACAGGGGGAACCTACGAGCAGTACTTC. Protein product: CASSGTGGTYEQYF.

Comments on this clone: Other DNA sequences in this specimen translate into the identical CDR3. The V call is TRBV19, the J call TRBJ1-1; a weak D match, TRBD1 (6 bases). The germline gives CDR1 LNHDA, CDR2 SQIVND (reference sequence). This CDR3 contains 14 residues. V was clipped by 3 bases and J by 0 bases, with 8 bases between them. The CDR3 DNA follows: TGTGCCAGTAGTATCACAGGGTTGAACACTGAAGCTTTCTTT. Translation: CASSITGLNTEAFF.

The CDR3 reads CASSLGVMGETQYF. In nucleotides, the CDR3 is TGCGCCAGCAGCTTGGGGGTAATGGGAGAGACCCAGTACTTC. This chain connects TRBV5-1 to TRBJ2-5; D remains unclear. V lost 0 bases, J lost 4 bases, and 10 bases lay in between. Looked up from germline, CDR1 is SGHRS and CDR2 is YFSETQ. The CDR3 is 14 amino acids.

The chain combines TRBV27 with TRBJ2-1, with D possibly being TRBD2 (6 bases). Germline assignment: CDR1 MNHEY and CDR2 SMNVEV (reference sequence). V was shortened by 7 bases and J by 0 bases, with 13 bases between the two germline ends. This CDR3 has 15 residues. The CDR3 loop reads CASTPSGASYNEQFF. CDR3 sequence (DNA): TGTGCCAGCACTCCCTCGGGAGCCTCCTACAATGAGCAGTTCTTC.

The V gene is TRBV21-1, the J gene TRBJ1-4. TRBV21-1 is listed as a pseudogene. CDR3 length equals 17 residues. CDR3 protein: CASSFRARDTYNEKLFF. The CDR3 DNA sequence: TGTGCCAGCAGCTTCAGGGCGCGGGACACCTATAATGAAAAACTGTTTTTT.